The clone carrying this T cell receptor (beta chain) was recorded a few times. The source of the sample is a study of T cell changes during pregnancy in multiple sclerosis. Germline V gives CDR1 KGHSH, CDR2 LQKENI. The CDR3 totals 14 residues. J was trimmed by 7 bases and V by 0 bases; bases with no gene match: 5. Profiling relied on immunoSEQ multiplex PCR, and the TCRdb table lists in-frame clones only, not all of them. In the table there are 55,000 to 85,000 clones, approximately 94% of which are singletons. This specimen consisted of peripheral blood, obtained in the third trimester of pregnancy. The clonotype originates from a female donor with multiple sclerosis, enrolled in a pregnancy study. The chain couples TRBV18 to TRBJ2-7, with 8 bases identical to TRBD1. The CDR3 nucleotides read TGTGCCAGCTCACCACCGCAGGGGGCGGGGGAGCAGTACTTC. It translates to CASSPPQGAGEQYF.